What follows are 11 T cell receptor beta chains derived from one specimen sequenced in a study of blood T cell repertoires in COVID-19. The method was immunoSEQ multiplex PCR; TCRdb's version includes in-frame clones alone and lacks a portion of them. Of under 95,000 clones listed, more than 85% were seen once; the top ten hold approximately 2.4%. The sequenced sample consisted of peripheral blood. The receptors were gathered from a man aged 45-65 years with COVID-19, enrolled during active disease.

CDR3 amino acids: CASSPLTGFETQYF. The CDR3 coding sequence is TGTGCCAGCAGCCCCCTAACAGGGTTCGAGACCCAGTACTTC. The V and J genes are TRBV9 and TRBJ2-5, with a weak D call TRBD1 (6 bases). Germline V gives CDR1 SGDLS, CDR2 YYNGEE. The CDR3 covers 14 residues. Deletions cut 4 bases from V and 5 bases from J, with 15 bases between.

The chain combines TRBV6-2 or TRBV6-3 with TRBJ2-1; maybe TRBD1 (5 bases). Germline-derived CDR1 and CDR2 are MNHEY and SVGEGT. V lost 6 bases to trimming and J lost 9 bases, with 15 bases between them. The CDR3 covers 13 residues. In nucleotides, the CDR3 is TGTGCCAGCAGCCCCCTACTCCAGGGTGAGCAGTTCTTC. It specifies CASSPLLQGEQFF.

This rearrangement joins TRBV6-5 to TRBJ1-2; 8 bases are a match to TRBD1. This CDR3 spans 15 amino acids. The V and J ends lost 2 bases and 2 bases, in that order; junction bases with no gene match: 4. Germline assignment: CDR1 MNHEY and CDR2 SVGAGI. The DNA for the CDR3 is TGTGCCAGCAGTTACCAGGACAGGGCCAACTATGGCTACACCTTC. Amino acids: CASSYQDRANYGYTF.

The V gene is TRBV11-3, the J gene TRBJ2-3; D possibly corresponds to TRBD2 (6 bases). The CDR3 contains 14 residues. Per the germline V gene, CDR1 is SGHNT and CDR2 is YENEEA. Trimming left V 5 bases short and J 0 bases short, with 9 bases between. The CDR3 region is CASSRGGSTDTQYF. CDR3 coding DNA: TGTGCCAGCAGCCGTGGAGGGAGCACAGATACGCAGTATTTT.

The rearrangement uses TRBV4-2 and TRBJ1-1, with 8 bases aligning to TRBD1. The V segment lost 4 bases and the J segment 2 bases; nucleotides outside the gene matches: 9. The V gene's germline CDR1 is LGHNA and CDR2 YNFKEQ. The CDR3 has 16 residues. CDR3 region: CASSLEGTGLNTEAFF. The CDR3, as DNA: TGTGCCAGCAGCCTAGAGGGGACAGGTTTAAACACTGAAGCTTTCTTT.

This clone was recorded only once. V and J are TRBV27 and TRBJ2-2; TRBD2 is a possible D gene (5 bases). V shed 4 bases and J shed 3 bases, with 12 bases lying between them. Germline V gives CDR1 MNHEY, CDR2 SMNVEV (reference sequence). This CDR3 has 15 amino acids. The CDR3 region has the DNA TGTGCCAGCAGTTCCCCCCCGGGGTACACCGGGGAGCTGTTTTTT. Encoded protein: CASSSPPGYTGELFF.

The J gene is TRBJ2-5, the V gene TRBV7-9, with 9 bases matching TRBD2. Germline V lookup: CDR1 SEHNR, CDR2 FQNEAQ (reference sequence). V was clipped by 3 bases and J by 1 base; unmatched bases: 3. This CDR3 has 15 residues. The CDR3 reads CASSLIAGAQETQYF. The CDR3 DNA sequence: TGTGCCAGCAGCTTGATAGCGGGGGCCCAAGAGACCCAGTACTTC.

The chain is built from TRBV4-2 and TRBJ2-3; TRBD2 aligns across 10 bases. The CDR3 contains 17 residues. V shed 0 bases, J shed 4 bases, and the junction held 7 bases outside the gene matches. CDR1 and CDR2 (germline): LGHNA, YNFKEQ. For the CDR3, the DNA is TGTGCCAGCAGCCAAGATAGGGGTAGCGGGAGGCCAGATACGCAGTATTTT. Its protein product is CASSQDRGSGRPDTQYF.

Only one count was recorded for this clone. The CDR3, as DNA: TGCGCCAGCAGCCGTTCTAGCGCGGGAGACGGAAACACCGGGGAGCTGTTTTTT. Its translation is CASSRSSAGDGNTGELFF. J is TRBJ2-2 and V is TRBV5-1; 7 bases fit TRBD2. CDR3 size: 18 residues. Germline V gene lookup returns CDR1 SGHRS and CDR2 YFSETQ. The V gene end was trimmed by 4 bases and the J gene end by 2 bases; junction bases not matched to a gene: 14.

The rearrangement joins TRBV18 to TRBJ1-1; no clear D gene. Germline V gene data show CDR1 as KGHSH and CDR2 as LQKENI. V was cut by 2 bases and J by 2 bases, with 9 bases left in between. The CDR3 is made up of 14 amino acids. CDR3 coding DNA: TGTGCCAGCTCACCAGATGGGAGTAACACTGAAGCTTTCTTT. Translating gives CASSPDGSNTEAFF.

This rearrangement joins TRBV7-9 to TRBJ2-3; D ambiguous. Trimming stripped 1 base from V and 3 bases from J, with 8 bases between. The CDR3 totals 14 residues. Germline V gene lookup returns CDR1 SEHNR and CDR2 FQNEAQ (reference sequence). As DNA, the CDR3 is TGTGCCAGCAGCTTAGTGTCGCAGACAGATACGCAGTATTTT. Protein sequence: CASSLVSQTDTQYF.